Presented here are 19 T cell receptor beta chains from one specimen sequenced in a study of blood T cells in healthy people across ages. The use of a sample-barcoded 5' primer and a J-beta primer mix characterized a second PCR of 7 to 11 cycles. TCRdb redid the calling of the 5' RACE reads with MiXCR, one entry per CDR3 protein. The sample contains around 1.5 million distinct CDR3 sequences, roughly 60% of which appear only once. Material: blood. Source of these receptors: a man aged 18 to 30 in good health.

The V gene is TRBV7-6, the J gene TRBJ2-4; D might be TRBD2 (5 bases). This CDR3 spans 15 amino acids. Germline V gene data show CDR1 as SGHVS and CDR2 as FNYEAQ. The V end lost 5 bases, the J end lost 8 bases, and 19 bases lay between the germline ends. CDR3 amino acids: CASSPYRVPRDIQYF. The CDR3 region has the DNA TGTGCCAGCAGCCCCTACCGGGTCCCGAGGGACATTCAGTACTTC.

The V gene is TRBV7-9, the J gene TRBJ2-5; no clear D gene. This CDR3 has 12 amino acids. Germline CDR1 SEHNR, CDR2 FQNEAQ (reference sequence). The ends were cut back, 2 bases at V and 9 bases at J, with 10 bases in the middle. CDR3 sequence: CASSLSLPPQYF. CDR3 in DNA: TGTGCCAGCAGCTTAAGCCTCCCGCCCCAGTACTTC. Based on the CDR3 plus reference TRBV7-9 and TRBJ2-5, the full variable domain is DTGVSQNPRHKITKRGQNVTFRCDPISEHNRLYWYRQTLGQGPEFLTYFQNEAQLEKSRLLSDRFSAERPKGSFSTLEIQRTEQGDSAMYLCASSLSLPPQYFGPGTRLLVL.

V is TRBV12-3 or TRBV12-4 and J is TRBJ2-5; the match to TRBD1 covers 8 bases. The J call is in doubt because the DNA end fits TRBJ2-7 better. The CDR3 is 14 amino acids. The CDR3, as DNA: TGTGCCAGCAGTAGGGGGGACAGGAACGACGAGCAGTACTTC. Amino acid sequence: CASSRGDRNDEQYF.

The chain joins TRBV4-1 to TRBJ2-7; D possibly corresponds to TRBD2 (5 bases). Trimming pared 6 bases from V and 1 base from J, leaving 16 bases between. The CDR3 has 15 amino acids. From germline, CDR1 is MGHRA and CDR2 YSYEKL. CDR3: CASRPSSSGSYEQYF. The CDR3 coding sequence is TGCGCCAGCAGACCCAGCAGTTCGGGGTCCTACGAGCAGTACTTC.

This clonotype appeared a few times. This chain connects TRBV29-1 to TRBJ2-7, with TRBD1 as a possible D gene (5 bases). This CDR3 is built from 12 residues. Germline V gene data show CDR1 as SQVTM and CDR2 as ANQGSEA. The V gene lost 4 bases and the J gene lost 5 bases, with 12 bases spanning the gap. The CDR3 loop reads CSVVRGVDEQYF. CDR3 DNA sequence: TGCAGCGTTGTTAGGGGTGTTGACGAGCAGTACTTC.

This clonotype was found a few times. The gene calls are TRBV29-1 and TRBJ2-5, with a weak D call TRBD1 (5 bases). The CDR3 length is 14 residues. V lost 4 bases, J lost 2 bases, and 14 bases lay in between. Germline CDR1 reads SQVTM; CDR2 reads ANQGSEA. DNA for the CDR3: TGCAGCGTTGTCGTAAGGGGCGAACAAGAGACCCAGTACTTC. It specifies CSVVVRGEQETQYF.

This clonotype was counted between two and nine times. The chain has TRBV6-2 or TRBV6-3 and TRBJ2-5; possible D gene TRBD2, 6 bases. CDR3 length: 12 amino acids. Per the germline V gene, CDR1 is MNHEY and CDR2 is SVGEGT. Trimming left V 7 bases short and J 11 bases short, with 17 bases between. In DNA, the CDR3 is TGTGCCAGCAACGGAGGGTTTTTAGAGCAGTACTTC. It specifies CASNGGFLEQYF.

The rearrangement uses TRBV14 and TRBJ2-5; D assignment may be TRBD1 or TRBD2 (6 bases each). Germline V gene data show CDR1 as SGHDN and CDR2 as FVKESK. The CDR3 loop spans 15 amino acids. Trimming removed 4 bases from V and 4 bases from J, with 16 bases in between. CDR3 in DNA: TGTGCCAGCAGCCGAGTCGGAGGGGGAGTAGAGACCCAGTACTTC. Residues: CASSRVGGGVETQYF.

The rearrangement joins TRBV4-1 to TRBJ1-2, with a weak D call TRBD1 (5 bases). Germline V gene lookup returns CDR1 MGHRA and CDR2 YSYEKL. The V gene lost 4 bases and the J gene lost 6 bases, with 24 bases spanning the gap. This CDR3 contains 17 residues. CDR3 in amino acids: CASSLFPGTPDVNGYTF. As DNA, the CDR3 is TGCGCCAGCAGCCTATTTCCGGGGACCCCGGATGTCAATGGCTACACCTTC.

This clonotype has only a few counts. The chain couples TRBV7-9 to TRBJ1-2; 7 bases are shared with TRBD1. CDR1 and CDR2 from the germline V gene are SEHNR and FQNEAQ (reference sequence). The CDR3 sequence is 13 residues long. V dropped 1 base and J dropped 10; count of bases not matched to a gene: 6. This CDR3 reads CASSLGQGVPYTF. The CDR3 coding sequence is TGTGCCAGCAGCTTAGGACAGGGAGTTCCCTACACCTTC. The variable domain in full, with the rest retrieved from reference TRBV7-9 and TRBJ1-2, is DTGVSQNPRHKITKRGQNVTFRCDPISEHNRLYWYRQTLGQGPEFLTYFQNEAQLEKSRLLSDRFSAERPKGSFSTLEIQRTEQGDSAMYLCASSLGQGVPYTFGSGTRLTVV.

The chain recombines TRBV5-1 with TRBJ2-1, with 8 positions matching TRBD1. V lost 7 bases and J lost 7; bases outside the gene matches: 7. Germline CDR1 SGHRS, CDR2 YFSETQ. This CDR3 region has 13 residues. Written as DNA, the CDR3 is TGCGCCAGCGAGGACAGGGTGAGGAATGAGCAGTTCTTC. It translates to CASEDRVRNEQFF.

This clonotype was seen a handful of times. The chain employs TRBV4-3 and TRBJ2-3, with 8 nucleotides matching TRBD2. The trim removed 0 bases at V and 4 bases at J, leaving 9 bases unmatched. The CDR3 length is 17 residues. CDR1 and CDR2 from the germline V gene are LGHNA and YSLEER. The CDR3 sequence: CASSQDPPAGAADTQYF. In DNA form, the CDR3 reads TGCGCCAGCAGCCAAGATCCCCCAGCGGGGGCAGCAGATACGCAGTATTTT.

The chain joins TRBV3-1 to TRBJ2-6, with TRBD2 matching 14 bases. Losses at the gene ends were 1 base for V and 2 bases for J; bases not matched to a gene: 7. The germline CDR1 and CDR2 sequences are LGHDT and YNNKEL (reference sequence). The CDR3 length is 20 residues. CDR3 residues: CASSQVGTSGRRTGANVLTF. The CDR3 DNA sequence: TGTGCCAGCAGCCAAGTTGGGACTAGCGGGAGAAGGACTGGGGCCAACGTCCTGACTTTC.

This clonotype was counted once. V usage is TRBV9 and J usage is TRBJ1-2, with D possibly being TRBD1 (5 bases). Deletions cut 2 bases from V and 2 bases from J, with 13 bases between. This CDR3 comprises 15 residues. Germline V gene lookup returns CDR1 SGDLS and CDR2 YYNGEE. CDR3: CASSVDGGGNYGYTF. Written as DNA, the CDR3 is TGTGCCAGCAGCGTCGATGGTGGGGGAAACTATGGCTACACCTTC.

The chain recombines TRBV12-3 or TRBV12-4 with TRBJ2-1, with TRBD2 identical over 7 bases. This CDR3 is built from 18 residues. Trimming removed 6 bases from V and 0 bases from J; junction bases left unmatched: 14. CDR3 sequence reads: CASSTESTSASSYNEQFF. Here the CDR3 DNA reads TGTGCCAGCAGCACTGAATCCACTAGCGCGAGCTCCTACAATGAGCAGTTCTTC.

The V call is TRBV12-3 or TRBV12-4, the J call TRBJ2-5; 8 bases align to TRBD2. Trimming removed 6 bases from V and 1 base from J; junction bases left unmatched: 16. There are 18 residues in the CDR3. The CDR3 region has the DNA TGTGCCAGCAGCCATTCGGGACTAGTCGAAGGAAGCCAAGAGACCCAGTACTTC. It is translated as CASSHSGLVEGSQETQYF.

The gene calls are TRBV29-1 and TRBJ2-7; D may be TRBD1 or TRBD2 (6 bases each). The CDR3 sequence is 14 residues long. V was cut by 3 bases and J by 2 bases, with 14 bases left in between. Germline assignment: CDR1 SQVTM and CDR2 ANQGSEA. The CDR3 bases are TGCAGCGTTGATAGCGGTGAGGGGGCCTACGAGCAGTACTTC. Translated: CSVDSGEGAYEQYF.

The V gene is TRBV29-1, the J gene TRBJ2-2; D possibly matches TRBD1 or TRBD2 (5 bases each). Germline loops: CDR1 SQVTM, CDR2 ANQGSEA. There are 12 residues in the CDR3. The V end lost 7 bases, the J end lost 3 bases, and 9 bases lay between the germline ends. In nucleotides, the CDR3 is TGCAGCGGGGACGGGGACACCGGGGAGCTGTTTTTT. Its translation: CSGDGDTGELFF.

The rearrangement uses TRBV27 and TRBJ2-3; TRBD1 is a possible D gene (5 bases). V was clipped by 6 bases and J by 2 bases, with 12 bases between them. This CDR3 is 14 amino acids long. CDR1 and CDR2 from the germline V gene are MNHEY and SMNVEV (reference sequence). CDR3 sequence reads: CASSTGLITDTQYF. The CDR3 DNA follows: TGTGCCAGCAGCACAGGTCTTATCACAGATACGCAGTATTTT.